This T cell receptor beta chain was sequenced in a study of beta chain features in type 1 diabetes. This clone was detected a few times. Germline CDR1 is SGHRS and CDR2 is YFSETQ. The CDR3 length is 19 residues. V was clipped by 0 bases and J by 6 bases; unmatched bases: 15. Every bit of the isolated RNA underwent reverse transcription, so sequencing read expressed TCRB transcripts. Data came from immunoSEQ multiplex PCR; TCRdb stores just in-frame clones and leaves some out. The sample carries about 930,000 clones, 17% recorded once. What was sequenced was naive CD4+ T cells from blood. The sequence came from a woman aged 18-29 years in good health. The V gene is TRBV5-1, the J gene TRBJ2-1; the match to TRBD2 covers 10 bases. CDR3 in amino acids: CASSLESLTSGDGGNEQFF. The CDR3 DNA reads as TGCGCCAGCAGCTTGGAATCTCTCACTAGCGGGGATGGGGGCAATGAGCAGTTCTTC.